This T cell receptor beta chain was recorded in a study of monozygotic twins with inflammatory bowel disease. Template switching added UMIs carrying a 6-nucleotide sample barcode. TCRdb re-called the 5' RACE reads and catalogs CDR3 proteins one per entry, DNA excluded. In all, the sample yields 400,000 to 500,000 distinct CDR3 sequences. This receptor was taken from a human donor with ulcerative colitis or Crohn's disease, or a healthy co-twin of an affected twin (not recorded which). The sequenced sample consisted of blood.

CDR3 sequence reads: CSARRRGAYNEQFF. The chain couples TRBV20-1 to TRBJ2-1; TCRdb outputs TRBD2, but without DNA this stays unchecked. Germline CDR1 is DFQATT and CDR2 is SNEGSKA (reference sequence). The CDR3 has 14 amino acids.